This TCR beta chain was sequenced during a study of T cell changes during pregnancy in multiple sclerosis (dated by TCRdb to the late 2010s). Describing the broader study: The study examined how the T cell repertoire changed over the course of pregnancy in women with multiple sclerosis.

As to this clone: Its antigen has not been determined. Within one base of it there is no much larger clone, and no base qualities were kept.

The germline V gene yields SGHRS for CDR1 and YFSETQ for CDR2. V lost 1 base and J lost 1 base; the stretch between them is 10 bases long. Including cysteine and phenylalanine, the CDR3 has 15 amino acids. Kept here is only the CDR3 DNA, which spans 45 bases and is read in frame from base 1. Library generation was performed with the immunoSEQ multiplex PCR assay. TCRdb took this table from immuneACCESS and kept in-frame rearrangements with V and J called. Such tables lack part of the clones; where checked against another copy, unresolved V genes explain under half of the gap, and the rest is unexplained. In all, the sample holds some 40,000 clones, and 92% of those were seen once. The top ten clones comprise less than 0.8% of the sample.

The rearranged segments are TRBV5-1 and TRBJ2-3; the best D guess is TRBD2, with 5 bases matching. The specimen was CD4+ T cells from peripheral blood mononuclear cells, collected in the third trimester of pregnancy. This receptor was obtained from a female donor with multiple sclerosis, enrolled in a pregnancy study. The nucleotide sequence is given as TGCGCCAGCAGCTTGTCGGGTAGCGGCACAGATACGCAGTATTTT. It encodes CASSLSGSGTDTQYF.